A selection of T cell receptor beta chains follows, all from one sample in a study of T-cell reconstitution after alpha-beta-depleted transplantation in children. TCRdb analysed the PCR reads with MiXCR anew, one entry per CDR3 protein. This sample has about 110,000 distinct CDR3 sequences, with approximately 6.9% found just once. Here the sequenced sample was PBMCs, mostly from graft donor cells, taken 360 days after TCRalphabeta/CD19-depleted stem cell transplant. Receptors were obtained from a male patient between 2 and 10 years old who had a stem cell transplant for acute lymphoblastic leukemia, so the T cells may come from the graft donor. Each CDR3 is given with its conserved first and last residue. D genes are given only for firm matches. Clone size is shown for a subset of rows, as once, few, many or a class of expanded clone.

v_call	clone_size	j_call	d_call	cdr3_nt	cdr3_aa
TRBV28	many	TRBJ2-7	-	TGTGCCAGCAGCTATCCGGGACTCAACTCCTACGAGCAGTACTTC	CASSYPGLNSYEQYF
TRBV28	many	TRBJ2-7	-	TGTGCCAGCAGTTTCCAGGGCTCCTACGAGCAGTACTTC	CASSFQGSYEQYF
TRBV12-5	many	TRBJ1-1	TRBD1	TGTGCTAGTGGTTTGGTACAGGGGGGCACTGAAGCTTTCTTT	CASGLVQGGTEAFF
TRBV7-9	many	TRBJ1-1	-	TGTGCCAGCAGCCATCGGAGCCACCCCACTGAAGCTTTCTTT	CASSHRSHPTEAFF
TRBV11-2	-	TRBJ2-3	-	TGTGCCAGCAGCTTAGGCCCGCGGCAGAACACAGATACGCAGTATTTT	CASSLGPRQNTDTQYF
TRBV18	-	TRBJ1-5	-	TGTGCCAGCTCAGTGCTGGGGCAGCCCCAGCATTTT	CASSVLGQPQHF
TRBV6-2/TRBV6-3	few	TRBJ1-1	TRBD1	TGTGCCAGCAGCCCAGGACAGGGGACGAACACTGAAGCTTTCTTT	CASSPGQGTNTEAFF
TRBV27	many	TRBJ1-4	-	TGTGCCAGCAGTTTCCGGGCCCTCGGGGGTGAAAAACTGTTTTTT	CASSFRALGGEKLFF
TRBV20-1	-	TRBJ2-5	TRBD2	TGCAGTGCTAGAGATCTGGGACTAGCGGGAGGGCCGGAGACCCAGTACTTC	CSARDLGLAGGPETQYF
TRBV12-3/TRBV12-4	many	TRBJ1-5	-	TGTGCCAGCAGTTCACGACATGGGGATCAGCCCCAGCATTTT	CASSSRHGDQPQHF
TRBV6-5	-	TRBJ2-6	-	TGTGCCAGCAGTTACGGCTGGAGCTCTGGGGCCAACGTCCTGACTTTC	CASSYGWSSGANVLTF
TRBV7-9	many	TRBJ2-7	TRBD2	TGTGCCAGCAGCTTAGCTAGCGGGAGTCCCTACGAGCAGTACTTC	CASSLASGSPYEQYF
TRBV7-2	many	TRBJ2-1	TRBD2	TGTGCCAGCAGCTTAGACCTGGGAGGGCCGGGTGAGCAGTTCTTC	CASSLDLGGPGEQFF
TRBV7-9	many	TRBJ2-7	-	TGTGCCAGCAGCTTAGGATGGAAGGGGCGGTTGAACGAGCAGTACTTC	CASSLGWKGRLNEQYF
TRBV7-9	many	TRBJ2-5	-	TGTGCCAACGGATCTCCCGACAAGGATAAAGAGACCCAGTACTTC	CANGSPDKDKETQYF
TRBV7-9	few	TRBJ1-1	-	TGTGCCAGCAGCCCGACGGACAGCTACACTGAAGCTTTCTTT	CASSPTDSYTEAFF
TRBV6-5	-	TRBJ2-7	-	TGTGCCAGCAGTTATGGGCAGCCCTACGAGCAGTACTTC	CASSYGQPYEQYF
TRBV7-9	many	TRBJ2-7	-	TGTGCCAGCAGTCACGAATCCTACGAGCAGTACTTC	CASSHESYEQYF
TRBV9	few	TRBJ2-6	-	TGTGCCAGCAGCGTTAACAGTCCTTCCTCTGGGGCCAACGTCCTGACTTTC	CASSVNSPSSGANVLTF
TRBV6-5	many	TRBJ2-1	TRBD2	TGTGCCAGCAGTTACGGGACTAGCGGGGGGGCCGGTGAGCAGTTCTTC	CASSYGTSGGAGEQFF
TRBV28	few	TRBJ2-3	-	TGTGCCAGCAGTACCCCTGGGGGTCCAGATACGCAGTATTTT	CASSTPGGPDTQYF
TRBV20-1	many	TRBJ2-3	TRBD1	TGCAGTGCTAGAGAACGACAGGGGGCTAGAACAGATACGCAGTATTTT	CSARERQGARTDTQYF
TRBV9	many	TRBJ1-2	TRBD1	TGTGCCAGCAGCGTAGGCCCCTCGACAGGGACTTATGGCTACACCTTC	CASSVGPSTGTYGYTF
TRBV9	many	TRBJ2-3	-	TGTGCCAGCACGGCACTTAGCACAGATACGCAGTATTTT	CASTALSTDTQYF
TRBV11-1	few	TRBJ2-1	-	TGTGCCAGCATCCAGAGGGGGACCTACAATGAGCAGTTCTTC	CASIQRGTYNEQFF
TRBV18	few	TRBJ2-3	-	TGTGCCAGCTCACCCCGGGACCTCCAGACAGATACGCAGTATTTT	CASSPRDLQTDTQYF
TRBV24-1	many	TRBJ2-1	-	TGTGCCACCAGTGACCTCGACGTGAGCTCCTACAATGAGCAGTTCTTC	CATSDLDVSSYNEQFF
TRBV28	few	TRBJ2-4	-	TGTGCCAGCAGTTTATTTGGAGACCGGGGCAAAAACATTCAGTACTTC	CASSLFGDRGKNIQYF
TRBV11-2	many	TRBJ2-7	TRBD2	TGTGCCAGCAGCTTAACCGGGACTAGCGGGGGGGCCTACTACGAGCAGTACTTC	CASSLTGTSGGAYYEQYF
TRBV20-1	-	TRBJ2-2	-	TGCAGTGCTCGGGGACTTCGGAACACCGGGGAGCTGTTTTTT	CSARGLRNTGELFF
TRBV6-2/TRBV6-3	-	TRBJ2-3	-	TGTGCCAGCAGTTTCCCAGTTGGTGCAGATACGCAGTATTTT	CASSFPVGADTQYF
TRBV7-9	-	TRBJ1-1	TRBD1	TGTGCCAGCAGCCCGCGGACAGGAGGTGGAGCTTTCTTT	CASSPRTGGGAFF
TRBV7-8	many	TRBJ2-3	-	TGTGCCAGCAGCCGACGCTGGGACAGCACAGATACGCAGTATTTT	CASSRRWDSTDTQYF
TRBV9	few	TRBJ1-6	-	TGTGCCAGCGGATCACCCCTCCACTTT	CASGSPLHF
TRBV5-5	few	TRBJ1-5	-	TGTGCCAGCAGCTTGACAGGGAGGAGGCAGCCCCAGCATTTT	CASSLTGRRQPQHF
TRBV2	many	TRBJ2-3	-	TGTGCCAGCCCCTCCAGCACAGATACGCAGTATTTT	CASPSSTDTQYF
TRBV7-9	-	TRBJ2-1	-	TGTGCCAGCAGCTTAAACCGCCCCCAGCTCGAAAAACAGTTCTTC	CASSLNRPQLEKQFF
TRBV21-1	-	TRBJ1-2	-	TGTGCCAGCAGCAACGACAGGCTTAACTATGGCTACACCTTC	CASSNDRLNYGYTF
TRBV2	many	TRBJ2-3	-	TGTGCCGGGTTGACTCCCCTGGGGACAGATACGCAGTATTTT	CAGLTPLGTDTQYF
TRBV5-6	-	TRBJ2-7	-	TGTGCCAGCAGCCCCGGGATCGACTGCGAGCAGTACTTC	CASSPGIDCEQYF
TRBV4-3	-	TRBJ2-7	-	TGCGCCAGCAGCCAAGGGAGGTGGGTCCCCCATTCCTACGAGCAGTACTTC	CASSQGRWVPHSYEQYF
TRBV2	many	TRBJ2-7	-	TGTGCCAGCAGTCCCCGGTCGTCCTACGAGCAGTACTTC	CASSPRSSYEQYF
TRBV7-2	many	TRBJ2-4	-	TGTGCCAGCAACTTAGGGGCTGGGGGGGCCAAAAACATTCAGTACTTC	CASNLGAGGAKNIQYF
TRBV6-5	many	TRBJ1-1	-	TGTGCCAGCAGTTACCAGGGCCCGAACACTGAAGCTTTCTTT	CASSYQGPNTEAFF
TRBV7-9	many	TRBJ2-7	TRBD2	TGTGCCAGCAGCTTTACGGGAGGCACCTACGAGCAGTACTTC	CASSFTGGTYEQYF
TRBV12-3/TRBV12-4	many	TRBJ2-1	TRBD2	TGTGCCAGCAGTTTAGCGATGCGGGAGGGGTATGAGCAGTTCTTC	CASSLAMREGYEQFF
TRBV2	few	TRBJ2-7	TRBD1	TGTGCCAGCAGTGAACCTAAGGGGGCCGAAGAGCAGTACTTC	CASSEPKGAEEQYF
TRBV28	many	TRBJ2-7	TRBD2	TGTGCCAGCAGTTTAATTCCTGGTTTGGCTAGCGGGGTTTCCTACGAGCAGTACTTC	CASSLIPGLASGVSYEQYF